Shown below are 10 T cell receptor beta chains from a single sample sequenced in a study of identical twins. From the 5' RACE reads, TCRdb called clonotypes with MiXCR, one entry per CDR3 protein. This sample has 450,000 to 650,000 distinct CDR3 sequences, with roughly 9.5% found just once. This same sample was also taken into another study, of yellow fever vaccine responses in identical twins.

The sequencing input was PBMCs. The receptors originated from a woman aged 18 to 35 in good health.

This clonotype was found many times. The genes are TRBV21-1 and TRBJ2-7; no DNA check was done on the table's D call, TRBD2. TRBV21-1 is recorded as a pseudogene. This CDR3 has 15 residues. CDR3 sequence reads: CASNPRALSGYEQYF. CDR3 DNA sequence: TGTGCCAGCAACCCCCGGGCCCTCTCCGGCTACGAGCAGTACTTC.

This clonotype was detected a few times. The rearrangement joins TRBV3-1 to TRBJ2-1; D is possibly TRBD2 (6 bases). Trimming removed 5 bases at V and 5 bases at J, with 10 bases between. The germline V gene has CDR1 LGHDT and CDR2 YNNKEL (reference sequence). The CDR3 totals 13 residues. The CDR3 bases are TGTGCCAGCAGCTTTCTAGCGCACAATGAGCAGTTCTTC. It translates to CASSFLAHNEQFF.

The chain links TRBV5-1 to TRBJ2-3; tentatively, D is TRBD2 (6 bases). This CDR3 is 15 amino acids long. The ends were cut back, 0 bases at V and 2 bases at J, with 10 bases in the middle. Germline V lookup: CDR1 SGHRS, CDR2 YFSETQ. The CDR3 DNA follows: TGCGCCAGCAGCTTGGGACTAGACCCCACAGATACGCAGTATTTT. It translates to CASSLGLDPTDTQYF.

The chain's CDR3 is CASRPPMGIGYNEQFF. In DNA form, the CDR3 reads TGTGCCAGCAGACCTCCCATGGGTATCGGCTACAATGAGCAGTTCTTC. This rearrangement joins TRBV7-2 to TRBJ2-1, with unresolved D. Germline V gene lookup returns CDR1 SGHTA and CDR2 FQGNSA. Between the trimmed V and J ends, which lost 6 bases and 3 bases, there was a span of 18 bases. The CDR3 runs to 16 residues.

This clonotype was detected only a few times. At one end the junction does not follow the germline gene, possibly because of a read error. This chain links TRBV3-1 with TRBJ2-1, with D maybe TRBD2 (5 bases). The CDR3 is 16 residues long. The germline V gene encodes CDR1 LGHDT and CDR2 YNNKEL (reference sequence). DNA for the CDR3: TGTGCCAGCAGCCAAGATAGCTTTCAATCCGCTCGGGGAGCAATCTTC. Amino acids: CASSQDSFQSARGAIF.

This clonotype has a count of ten or more. The chain uses TRBV19 and TRBJ2-7; 9 bases line up with TRBD1. V was clipped by 6 bases and J by 1 base; unmatched bases: 7. The CDR3 is 15 residues long. Per germline, CDR1 LNHDA and CDR2 SQIVND (reference sequence). CDR3 region: CASSPGQGFSYEQYF. In DNA form, the CDR3 reads TGTGCCAGTAGCCCCGGACAGGGGTTTTCCTACGAGCAGTACTTC.

This clonotype was counted only a few times. CDR3 sequence reads: CASSFGDGARDTQYF. The CDR3 DNA is TGTGCCAGCAGCTTTGGGGATGGGGCCCGAGATACGCAGTATTTT. J is TRBJ2-3 and V is TRBV5-5; a possible D gene is TRBD1 (5 bases). Trimming took 2 bases from V and 5 from J, leaving 15 bases between them. CDR3 length equals 15 residues. Germline CDR1 reads SGHKS; CDR2 reads YYEKEE (reference sequence).

The rearrangement links TRBV7-3 to TRBJ2-2; maybe TRBD1 (6 bases). Trimming took off 4 bases at V and 1 base at J, with 13 bases between the two ends. Germline CDR1 is SGHTA and CDR2 is FQGTGA. The CDR3 runs 16 residues. The CDR3 DNA reads TGTGCCAGCAGCTCATACCTGGACAGGAACACCGGGGAGCTGTTTTTT. It translates to CASSSYLDRNTGELFF.

This clonotype was seen ten or more times. The J gene is TRBJ1-6, the V gene TRBV2; D is unresolved. Trimming stripped 2 bases from V and 10 bases from J, with 12 bases between. The CDR3 runs 14 residues. Germline loops: CDR1 SNHLY, CDR2 FYNNEI. This CDR3 reads CASSELQWESPLHF. The CDR3 DNA sequence: TGTGCCAGCAGTGAACTCCAGTGGGAGTCACCCCTCCACTTT. The full variable domain, its missing parts supplied by reference TRBV2 and TRBJ1-6, is EPEVTQTPSHQVTQMGQEVILRCVPISNHLYFYWYRQILGQKVEFLVSFYNNEISEKSEIFDDQFSVERPDGSNFTLKIRSTKLEDSAMYFCASSELQWESPLHFGNGTRLTVT.

This clonotype occurred many times. This chain joins TRBV5-6 and TRBJ1-1; 7 bases are shared with TRBD1. The CDR3 has 15 amino acids. The J segment lost 0 bases and the V segment lost 2 bases, leaving 4 bases of the junction unmatched. Looked up from germline, CDR1 is SGHDT and CDR2 is YYEEEE. The CDR3 loop is CASSFWTGMNTEAFF. In DNA, the CDR3 is TGTGCCAGCAGCTTCTGGACAGGCATGAACACTGAAGCTTTCTTT.